This T cell receptor beta chain was found in a study of blood T cell repertoires in COVID-19. Study in general: The study drew acute and convalescent COVID-19 samples from the United States, Italy and Spain. In each case, the material was cDNA or gDNA derived from T cells, B-cell-depleted T cells, or PBMCs.

Trimming cost V 10 bases and J 3 bases, with 15 bases left between them. The CDR3 consists of 13 residues. In the source study's methods: Nucleated cell number was recorded as an estimate derived from reference gene primer amplification. The assay was immunoSEQ multiplex PCR, and TCRdb's table has in-frame clones only and misses some. That table is the source of V, J and clone size, and D and trimming were worked out from the DNA. The sample shows approximately 230,000 clones, about 91% of them seen only once. This clone was recorded once. The V call is TRBV12-3 or TRBV12-4, the J call TRBJ1-1, with TRBD1 as a possible D gene (6 bases). Sequenced sample: peripheral blood. This clonotype originated in a man older than 75 with acute or convalescent COVID-19. Written as DNA, the CDR3 is TGTGCCAACAAGGAGGACAGATACACTGAAGCTTTCTTT. Translating gives CANKEDRYTEAFF.